These 20 T cell receptor beta chains share one sample of origin, sequenced in a study of cytomegalovirus exposure and HLA in healthy donors. PCR employed 60 Vbeta and 13 Jbeta primers. The protocol was immunoSEQ multiplex PCR, while the TCRdb copy is restricted to in-frame clones and leaves out a portion. The sample carries roughly 77,000 clones, under 70% recorded once. Material: PBMCs. These receptors came from a woman between 50 and 59 years old in good health and CMV-seropositive.

The chain recombines TRBV6-1 with TRBJ1-6; D not certain. The germline gives CDR1 MNHNS, CDR2 SASEGT. V was pared by 8 bases and J by 5 bases, with 10 bases between. The CDR3 covers 13 residues. The DNA for the CDR3 is TGTGCCAGCGAGGCGTCCAATAATTCACCCCTCCACTTT. Protein: CASEASNNSPLHF.

This clone was detected only a few times. The V and J genes are TRBV7-6 and TRBJ2-1; D is unresolved. This CDR3 is built from 13 residues. Looked up from germline, CDR1 is SGHVS and CDR2 is FNYEAQ. Trimming removed 6 bases at V and 7 bases at J, with 13 bases between. The CDR3 nucleotides read TGTGCCAGCAGTAGGTCAGGTAGAAATGAGCAGTTCTTC. This codes for CASSRSGRNEQFF.

The J gene is TRBJ2-1, the V gene TRBV11-2; 7 nucleotides match TRBD2. This CDR3 contains 19 residues. Trimming at V came to 2 bases and at J to 3 bases, leaving 16 bases not matched to a gene. Germline V lookup: CDR1 SGHAT, CDR2 FQNNGV. CDR3 region: CASSLLGGGERRDYNEQFF. Here the CDR3 DNA reads TGTGCCAGCAGCTTATTAGGTGGGGGGGAACGCCGGGACTACAATGAGCAGTTCTTC.

This clone occurred a few times. V and J are TRBV28 and TRBJ2-1, with D possibly matching TRBD1 (5 bases). CDR1 and CDR2 (germline): MDHEN, SYDVKM. Trimming removed 3 bases from V and 4 bases from J, with 13 bases in between. The CDR3 has 15 residues. The CDR3 is CASSFLGLPYNEQFF. The CDR3 bases are TGTGCCAGCAGTTTCTTGGGGCTACCTTACAATGAGCAGTTCTTC.

The rearrangement joins TRBV5-1 to TRBJ2-1; 9 nucleotides line up with TRBD1. The trim removed 0 bases at V and 8 bases at J, leaving 9 bases unmatched. The CDR3 has 16 residues. Germline CDR1 SGHRS, CDR2 YFSETQ. CDR3 sequence (DNA): TGCGCCAGCAGCTTGGGAGTCGACAGGGGGGGGGATGAGCAGTTCTTC. Protein product: CASSLGVDRGGDEQFF.

J is TRBJ1-6 and V is TRBV27; the match to TRBD1 covers 7 bases. In germline, CDR1 is MNHEY, CDR2 SMNVEV (reference sequence). V dropped 5 bases and J dropped 5; count of bases not matched to a gene: 6. This CDR3 spans 15 amino acids. CDR3 loop: CASSPRQGHNSPLHF. DNA for the CDR3: TGTGCCAGCAGTCCCAGACAGGGCCATAATTCACCCCTCCACTTT.

The V call is TRBV9, the J call TRBJ1-4; D ambiguous. Germline CDR1 is SGDLS and CDR2 is YYNGEE. This CDR3 contains 15 residues. Trimming removed 5 bases from V and 5 bases from J, with 16 bases in between. The CDR3 region has the DNA TGTGCCAGCAGTGCAGGTGGACGGGGAAATGAAAAACTGTTTTTT. Translation gives CASSAGGRGNEKLFF.

V usage is TRBV6-6 and J usage is TRBJ2-7; D uncertain. CDR3 length: 14 residues. The germline V gene has CDR1 MNHNY and CDR2 SVGAGI (reference sequence). V dropped 0 bases and J dropped 2 bases, with 8 bases sitting between them. The CDR3 coding sequence is TGTGCCAGCAGTTACTCGAGGTTCCCCTACGAGCAGTACGTC. Amino acids: CASSYSRFPYEQYV.

This clone was recorded a few times. The CDR3 here is CASSLLHNNSPLHF. CDR3 DNA sequence: TGTGCCAGCAGCTTATTACATAATAATTCACCCCTCCACTTT. This chain connects TRBV7-8 to TRBJ1-6; D ambiguous. Germline CDR1 reads SGHVS; CDR2 reads FQNEAQ. The CDR3 extends over 14 amino acids. V was shortened by 2 bases and J by 5 bases, with 7 bases between the two germline ends.

As to this clone: At the DNA level, this CDR3 is encoded by other sequences in the same sample as well. The genes are TRBV4-2 and TRBJ1-2, with TRBD1 matching 8 bases. The germline V gene has CDR1 LGHNA and CDR2 YNFKEQ. This CDR3 comprises 17 residues. The V and J ends lost 0 bases and 5 bases, in that order; junction bases with no gene match: 11. The CDR3 nucleotides read TGTGCCAGCAGCCAAGATCTGGCAGGGGGCCCCCATTATGGCTACACCTTC. It codes for CASSQDLAGGPHYGYTF.

DNA for the CDR3: TGTGCCAGCAGCGGGCGGGGACTAGCGGGGGGAGAGACCCAGTACTTC. Amino acids: CASSGRGLAGGETQYF. The chain carries TRBV9 and TRBJ2-5; TRBD2 matches at 15 bases. CDR1 is SGDLS and CDR2 is YYNGEE in the germline V gene. The V and J ends lost 3 bases and 4 bases, in that order; junction bases with no gene match: 4. The CDR3 runs 16 residues.

V gene TRBV10-3 combines with J gene TRBJ2-3; 8 positions match TRBD2. V shed 6 bases and J 4 bases; nucleotides not matched to a gene: 6. CDR1 is ENHRY and CDR2 is SYGVKD in the germline V gene. CDR3 size: 14 residues. CDR3 in amino acids: CAISRGGRSDTQYF. The CDR3, as DNA: TGTGCCATCAGCCGGGGGGGGAGGTCAGATACGCAGTATTTT.

As concerns this clone: The junction departs from the called germline gene at one end, perhaps through a read error. V is TRBV4-1 and J is TRBJ2-1; 7 nucleotides align to TRBD2. This CDR3 is built from 18 residues. Germline-derived CDR1 and CDR2 are MGHRA and YSYEKL. CDR3 residues: CASGQDLGGVGGRNEQFF. CDR3 nucleotides: TGCGCCAGCGGCCAAGATCTGGGAGGGGTGGGAGGGCGAAATGAGCAGTTCTTC.

In this sample, this clone turned up a few times. This sequence joins TRBV6-6 and TRBJ2-1; no firm D call. This CDR3 is built from 12 residues. Germline V gene sequence: CDR1 MNHNY, CDR2 SVGAGI (reference sequence). The V and J ends lost 2 bases and 4 bases respectively, with 3 bases between them. CDR3 coding DNA: TGTGCCAGCAGTTACCCGTACAATGAGCAGTTCTTC. It encodes CASSYPYNEQFF.

J is TRBJ1-1 and V is TRBV2; 9 nucleotides match TRBD1. Germline-derived CDR1 and CDR2 are SNHLY and FYNNEI. This CDR3 comprises 13 residues. With V trimmed by 9 bases and J by 5 bases, 7 bases remained unmatched. CDR3 loop: CARDRGEVTEAFF. The DNA of the CDR3 is TGTGCCAGGGACAGGGGAGAAGTGACTGAAGCTTTCTTT.

To note about this clone: A read error may produce the germline difference seen at one junction end. Other DNA sequences in this sample translate to the same CDR3. This chain links TRBV6-5 with TRBJ1-5; perhaps TRBD1 as D (5 bases). This CDR3 spans 15 amino acids. Per the germline V gene, CDR1 is MNHEY and CDR2 is SVGAGI. The CDR3 DNA sequence: TGTGCCAGCAGCTACTCCCCCAGGGGCAATCAGCCCCAGCATTTT. As protein: CASSYSPRGNQPQHF.

The chain links TRBV5-1 to TRBJ1-2, with no clear D. Germline CDR1 reads SGHRS; CDR2 reads YFSETQ. The CDR3 sequence is 13 residues long. V lost 4 bases, J lost 8 bases, and 15 bases lay in between. In DNA form, the CDR3 reads TGCGCCAGCAGCACCGGGCCCGGACTGGGCTACACCTTC. It is translated as CASSTGPGLGYTF.

The rearrangement joins TRBV5-1 to TRBJ1-4; D is perhaps TRBD1 (6 bases). The CDR3 loop spans 14 amino acids. Trimming took off 0 bases at V and 5 bases at J, with 8 bases between the two ends. Germline V lookup: CDR1 SGHRS, CDR2 YFSETQ. The CDR3 sequence is CASSLGGGNEKLFF. DNA for the CDR3: TGCGCCAGCAGCTTGGGCGGGGGCAATGAAAAACTGTTTTTT.

The J gene is TRBJ2-1, the V gene TRBV4-1, with 7 bases lining up with TRBD1. Germline assignment: CDR1 MGHRA and CDR2 YSYEKL. V lost 4 bases to trimming and J lost 1 base; unmatched junction nucleotides: 7. The CDR3 is 16 residues long. The CDR3 loop reads CASSPSGTVSYNEQFF. Here the CDR3 DNA reads TGCGCCAGCAGCCCGAGTGGGACAGTATCCTACAATGAGCAGTTCTTC.

The chain recombines TRBV6-5 with TRBJ2-1, with 12 bases identical to TRBD2. The germline gives CDR1 MNHEY, CDR2 SVGAGI. The CDR3 has 16 residues. J lost 7 bases, V lost 0 bases, and 4 bases had no gene match. CDR3 sequence reads: CASSYSLAGGLNEQFF. DNA of the CDR3: TGTGCCAGCAGTTACTCTCTAGCGGGGGGGCTAAATGAGCAGTTCTTC.